A single T cell receptor (beta chain) is shown here with its context. This clone turned up a few times. The target of this receptor is not known. No qualities accompany the bases; no much larger clone lies one base away. The sample contains more than one DNA sequence encoding this CDR3. The sample belongs to a study of cytomegalovirus exposure and HLA in healthy donors (dated by TCRdb to 2017 to 2019). For the wider study: An earlier analysis of approximately 550 of the donors reported about 250 Gb of sequence data and roughly 110 million unique TCR beta sequences from around 200 million T cells. To predict cytomegalovirus infection status, the study combined high-throughput TCR immunosequencing, statistical association of individual TCRs with disease status, and machine learning. In a later analysis, previously published TCR beta repertoires from 670 or so donors were re-analyzed and high-resolution HLA genotyping was added so that TCR occurrence patterns could be studied. The T cell repertoires of around 670 subjects were profiled by immunosequencing and related to cytomegalovirus serostatus. In the later analysis, no new phenotypic data were used to find candidate immune exposures; instead, reliance was placed on TCR beta sequences and their occurrence across donors. About 300 gigabases of sequencing data and 80 million or so unique TCR sequences were included in an early release covering about 600 HLA-typed donors. A later genetic analysis took genome-wide SNP genotypes for about 55% of the 666 donors and used that subset as a discovery cohort. On average, roughly 240,000 unique TCR beta nucleotide sequences were sequenced per donor among 398 genotyped donors of the cohort, with approximately 18% of those sequences being non-productive. All discovery cohort repertoires had been generated using a single sequencing platform. The study aimed to test whether signatures of past pathogen exposure could be identified by cataloging public T cell receptors. Besides the first cohort of around 700 subjects, a separate validation cohort made up of 95 to 150 different subjects was used. An earlier analysis of 500 to 650 of the donors applied high-throughput TCR beta sequencing to assess whether each TCR beta V gene segment acted as functional or pseudogenic. Five DR-DQ haplotypes were handled as single units for association and clustering, since linkage in the cohort was strong. Class I and class II HLA loci were covered by the typing at four-digit resolution. Typing coverage differed by locus: A, B, C, DRB1 and DQB1 were typed in about 629-640 donors, DQA1 in around 500, DPA1 in 600 to 610, and DPB1 in about 450. Of the approximately 400 genotyped donors, around 81% fell in the genetic ancestry cluster associated with self-reported Caucasian donors. Donor age, sex, ethnicity and CMV serostatus were compiled alongside the repertoire data.

The library was obtained by the immunoSEQ multiplex PCR assay. A mixture of 60 forward primers for TCR Vbeta segments and 13 reverse primers for TCR Jbeta segments was used in the multiplex PCR. Amplification of the CDR3 region of rearranged TCR beta genes was performed with a multiplex PCR assay on genomic DNA. The Illumina HiSeq System was used to sequence the amplified TCR beta libraries as 87-base-pair reads. For the original study's pipeline: A later analysis tallied some 79 million unique TCR beta chains across the 550 to 850 repertoires, and approximately 11 million of those chains were shared by two or more donors. Raw reads were error-corrected and collapsed into unique sequences by a nearest-neighbor algorithm in which closely related sequences were merged to remove PCR and sequencing errors. Alignment of CDR3 sequences to IMGT reference sequences was used to assign V, D and J gene segments. For a sequence to be retained, at least a six-nucleotide match to both a V gene segment and a J gene segment was required. Rearrangements were called productive when the CDR3 lacked stop codons and stayed in frame with V and J; all others were non-productive. CDR3 was defined by IMGT convention, running from the second conserved V-encoded cysteine to the conserved J-encoded phenylalanine. The earlier analysis of a few hundred of the donors excluded any sequence lacking an unambiguous match to a single V gene segment. In an earlier analysis of some 590 of the donors, a V segment was called functional when productive rearrangements were above 56.7%, and segregating when the standard deviation between donors exceeded 5%. A statistical classification framework was developed to diagnose cytomegalovirus status using the catalog of TCR beta chain sequences. In a later analysis, TCR nucleotide sequences were compared against IMGT/GENE-DB human TR gene sequences so that V and J genes could be assigned. A later analysis assigned CDR3 sequences and most-parsimonious VDJ recombination scenarios with the TCRdist pipeline. In a later analysis, each TCR beta chain was defined by its CDR3 amino acid sequence together with its V-gene family, and reads lacking a unique V-gene family were excluded. As a way to deal with suspected cross-contamination and a sequencing artifact, a later analysis dropped hundreds of nucleotide sequences that were highly shared and had low generation probability. A later analysis calculated a clonal expansion index for each public chain from normalized within-repertoire ranks of inferred template counts. In a later analysis, generation probabilities were computed with a VDJ recombination model fitted to out-of-frame rearrangements, and the resulting probabilities were checked against IGoR. In a later analysis, hypergeometric tests were used to score TCR-TCR, TCR-HLA and TCR-CMV co-occurrence, with a repertoire-size bias correction applied to TCR pairs. False discovery rates were estimated in a later analysis by permuting HLA or CMV assignments 20 times. In a later analysis, co-occurring TCRs were grouped with DBSCAN, and TCRdist sequence similarity was added when clustering was performed within HLA-allele-positive subsets. For co-occurrence clustering, repertoires with fewer than 30,000 or more than 120,000 public chains were excluded, along with roughly 5 repertoires with anomalous nucleotide sharing. Held by TCRdb, this immuneACCESS table contains in-frame sequences only and omits some clones. Under half of the omission traces to an unresolved V gene where checked; the cause of the rest is unknown. Clonal size and the V and J genes are those of that table, whereas D and trimming came from the DNA. The sample contains 110,000 or so clones, 77% of them found a single time. In total, the top ten clones hold less than 6% of the sample.

In total, 666 healthy bone marrow donors made up the cohort. Cohort members were all nominally healthy when sampled, although unrecorded immune exposures were likely present. The donor was CMV seropositive and belonged to the group of about 290 seropositive cohort members. A peripheral blood sample was collected from each donor, and TCR beta sequencing was performed on peripheral blood mononuclear cells. The Qiagen DNeasy Blood Extraction Kit was used to extract genomic DNA from the blood cell samples. Study-wide conclusions, independent of this receptor: V-gene and J-gene trimming of TCR beta chains was associated with a missense DCLRE1C variant in a later genetic analysis, and the association was replicated in an independent cohort. Because HLA typing was missing for some donors at each locus, association tests included only the typed subset. According to a later analysis, most CMV-associated TCR beta chains appeared to be HLA-restricted, and the HLA associations seemed to be driven largely by CMV exposure. An earlier analysis of 587 of the donors showed that most TCR beta V segments appeared in productive rearrangements either about 87% or about 30% of the time, which broadly matched IMGT annotations. Because counts were too low, roughly 17 rarely observed V segments, including chromosome 9 orphons, were left out of the earlier analysis of 587 of the donors. Across donors, most TCR sequences were observed very rarely, whereas some public TCRs were present in many individuals. It was suggested by the authors that the approach could potentially be generalized to other disease states and immunological phenotypes. A further reported finding was that TCR beta sequences accurately predicted the HLA-A and HLA-B alleles for most subjects in the first cohort. Roughly uniform sequencing depth across donors was assumed in presence/absence analyses, although this assumption may not hold. Compared with the 666-donor mean, donors in an Asian-associated ancestry cluster had fewer N-insertions in productive TCRs, according to a later genetic analysis. A cluster of highly shared sequence variants was judged likely to represent a technical artifact of the sequencing pipeline. At a false discovery rate of 0.05, a later analysis linked roughly 17,000 TCR beta sequences to specific HLA alleles. The classifier was reported to diagnose cytomegalovirus status with high specificity and sensitivity in both the original cohort and the validation cohort. The only immune exposure information available for the cohort was CMV serostatus. The 87-base-pair reads could not distinguish some IMGT-functional V segments, including TRBV6-2 and TRBV6-3, so those segments were excluded. A later analysis found that HLA-associated TCR beta chains were more clonally expanded and had lower generation probabilities than equally common non-associated chains. The study listed 164 TCR beta chains as associated with cytomegalovirus. In this cohort, only TCR beta chains were sequenced, and detectable features were limited by the absence of alpha or paired-chain data. Several of the top co-occurrence clusters appeared to be linked to parvovirus B19, influenza, CMV and Epstein-Barr virus, according to a later analysis. Correlated functional status among segregating V segments might reflect linkage disequilibrium, but an unknown experimental factor could not be ruled out. In a later analysis, the rate of TCR association differed among HLA loci, with DRB1 alleles having the most associated TCRs and HLA-C alleles having the fewest. A few of the identified cytomegalovirus-associated TCR beta chains were confirmed in vitro to be specific for cytomegalovirus antigens. When HLA alleles, especially DR and DQ, strongly co-occurred, attributing TCR associations to individual alleles was difficult.

Its CDR3 holds 13 amino acids, cysteine through phenylalanine. Only the CDR3 DNA is retained, 39 bases long and in frame from the first base. CDR1 and CDR2 are read off the germline V gene as SGHTA and FQGNSA. The V end gives up 5 bases and the J end 5 bases, leaving 6 bases in the junction not matched to a gene. Sequences were obtained from PBMCs. The sequence links TRBV7-2 to TRBJ2-7, and TRBD2 matches 7 of the central bases. This clonotype originated in a man aged 18 to 35 in good health and CMV-seropositive. CDR3 reads: CASSLWGGNEQYF. The nucleotide sequence reads as follows: TGTGCCAGCAGCCTGTGGGGGGGGAACGAGCAGTACTTC.